This T cell receptor (beta chain) was captured in a study of blood T cell repertoires in COVID-19. Whole-study context: Samples of COVID-19 (acute and convalescent) were obtained from the United States, Italy and Spain. In each case, the material was cDNA or gDNA derived from T cells, B-cell-depleted T cells, or PBMCs.

Germline values: CDR1 SGHDT, CDR2 YYEEEE. This CDR3 has 16 residues. Trimming stripped 7 bases from V and 0 bases from J, with 14 bases between. This clone was counted only a few times. Source study methods: Cell counts per sample came from amplifying reference gene primers. TCRdb's copy holds only in-frame clones and misses some; the assay was immunoSEQ multiplex PCR. V, J and clone size are those of that table, while D and trimming were read from the DNA. In the table there are about 190,000 clones, 80% to 90% of which are singletons. Material: peripheral blood. This TCR derives from a human donor in a cohort sampled during active COVID-19. The chain combines TRBV5-6 with TRBJ2-6, with a tentative D call TRBD2 (6 bases). The CDR3 reads CASGGLLPSGANVLTF. The CDR3 coding sequence is TGTGCCAGCGGAGGGTTGCTCCCCTCTGGGGCCAACGTCCTGACTTTC.